The next 18 T cell receptor beta chains were all read from a single sample in a study of blood T cell repertoires in COVID-19. Sequencing was performed with immunoSEQ multiplex PCR; in TCRdb, only in-frame clones are kept and a portion is missing. This sample has 200,000 or so clones; over 75% occur once, and the top ten carry about 4%. Sample: PBMCs or T cells enriched from blood (not recorded which). These receptors came from a young woman who had been exposed to COVID-19.

This clone has just a few counts. The chain combines TRBV5-8 with TRBJ1-5; 8 bases fit TRBD1. Germline CDR1 SGHTS, CDR2 YDEGEE. There are 16 residues in the CDR3. The V segment lost 4 bases and the J segment 4 bases; nucleotides outside the gene matches: 10. CDR3 bases: TGTGCCAGCAGCCGGCCCCGGGACAGGCGTAATCAGCCCCAGCATTTT. It is translated as CASSRPRDRRNQPQHF.

This chain uses TRBV9 with TRBJ1-5; D is ambiguous. CDR1 is SGDLS and CDR2 is YYNGEE in the germline V gene. This CDR3 comprises 13 residues. V gave up 3 bases and J gave up 7 bases, with 11 bases separating them. The DNA of the CDR3 is TGTGCCAGCAGCGCGGGTGGCGGGCAGCCCCAGCATTTT. Protein product: CASSAGGGQPQHF. Full variable domain (missing parts from reference TRBV9 and TRBJ1-5): DSGVTQTPKHLITATGQRVTLRCSPRSGDLSVYWYQQSLDQGLQFLIQYYNGEERAKGNILERFSAQQFPDLHSELNLSSLELGDSALYFCASSAGGGQPQHFGDGTRLSIL.

V usage is TRBV11-2 and J usage is TRBJ1-2, with D unresolved. Germline values: CDR1 SGHAT, CDR2 FQNNGV. Trimming removed 5 bases at V and 0 bases at J, with 7 bases between. This CDR3 is built from 13 residues. The CDR3 reads CASSPGANYGYTF. CDR3 DNA sequence: TGTGCCAGCAGCCCTGGAGCTAACTATGGCTACACCTTC. Looking up the rest from reference TRBV11-2 and TRBJ1-2 gives the full variable domain: EAGVAQSPRYKIIEKRQSVAFWCNPISGHATLYWYQQILGQGPKLLIQFQNNGVVDDSQLPKDRFSAERLKGVDSTLKIQPAKLEDSAVYLCASSPGANYGYTFGSGTRLTVV.

This clone was detected only once. The gene calls are TRBV28 and TRBJ1-2; 7 bases fit TRBD1. Germline CDR1 reads MDHEN; CDR2 reads SYDVKM. The V gene end was trimmed by 2 bases and the J gene end by 0 bases; junction bases not matched to a gene: 0. The CDR3 totals 14 residues. CDR3 loop: CASSLGTANYGYTF. The CDR3 nucleotides are TGTGCCAGCAGTTTAGGGACAGCTAACTATGGCTACACCTTC.

The chain links TRBV5-1 to TRBJ1-2; 8 nucleotides line up with TRBD1. Trimming removed 3 bases from V and 7 bases from J; junction bases left unmatched: 11. The germline V gene has CDR1 SGHRS and CDR2 YFSETQ. CDR3 length: 15 residues. The CDR3, as DNA: TGCGCCAGCAGCTCTTGGACAGGGTTTGAGGCTGGCTACACCTTC. This sequence encodes CASSSWTGFEAGYTF.

This chain joins TRBV30 and TRBJ1-6; 9 nucleotides line up with TRBD1. This CDR3 is 19 amino acids long. Per germline, CDR1 GTSNPN and CDR2 SVGIG (reference sequence). V shed 1 base and J 4 bases; nucleotides not matched to a gene: 14. CDR3 protein: CAWSETGGPGFFYNSPLHF. CDR3 nucleotides: TGTGCCTGGAGTGAAACAGGGGGCCCTGGATTTTTTTATAATTCACCCCTCCACTTT.

The V gene is TRBV7-2, the J gene TRBJ2-4, with TRBD2 identical over 9 bases. Trimming cost V 1 base and J 8 bases; bases outside gene matches: 12. CDR1 is SGHTA, CDR2 FQGNSA, per germline. This CDR3 contains 17 residues. CDR3 nucleotides: TGTGCCAGCAGCTTAGATCTCCCGGCTAGCGGGAAGGACATTCAGTACTTC. Protein: CASSLDLPASGKDIQYF.

The chain couples TRBV7-3 to TRBJ2-2, with unresolved D. Germline V lookup: CDR1 SGHTA, CDR2 FQGTGA. The CDR3 sequence is 13 residues long. The V end was cut by 5 bases, the J end by 5 bases, with 9 bases between. Here the CDR3 DNA reads TGTGCCAGCAGCCCTAAGAAAACCGGGGAGCTGTTTTTT. Its protein is CASSPKKTGELFF.

This chain links TRBV4-1 with TRBJ2-5, with TRBD2 matching 11 bases. The CDR3 length is 16 residues. V trimming: 1 base; J trimming: 2 bases; junction bases outside the gene matches: 3. From germline, CDR1 is MGHRA and CDR2 YSYEKL. The CDR3 DNA is TGCGCCAGCAGCCAAGCGGGACTAGCGGAGCAAGAGACCCAGTACTTC. Translation gives CASSQAGLAEQETQYF.

The rearrangement uses TRBV18 and TRBJ1-3; TRBD1 is a possible D gene (6 bases). CDR1 and CDR2 (germline): KGHSH, LQKENI. Between the trimmed V and J ends, which lost 0 bases and 2 bases, there was a span of 8 bases. The CDR3 has 15 amino acids. CDR3 loop: CASSPPSGAGNTIYF. As DNA, the CDR3 is TGTGCCAGCTCACCACCCTCAGGGGCTGGAAACACCATATATTTT.

The V and J genes are TRBV19 and TRBJ2-5, with 10 bases identical to TRBD2. The CDR3 spans 15 residues. Trimming cost V 5 bases and J 4 bases; bases outside gene matches: 7. Germline loops: CDR1 LNHDA, CDR2 SQIVND (reference sequence). The CDR3 DNA follows: TGTGCCAGTAGTCCTAGCGGGAGTAGTCGAGAGACCCAGTACTTC. It specifies CASSPSGSSRETQYF. Based on the CDR3 plus reference TRBV19 and TRBJ2-5, the full variable domain is DGGITQSPKYLFRKEGQNVTLSCEQNLNHDAMYWYRQDPGQGLRLIYYSQIVNDFQKGDIAEGYSVSREKKESFPLTVTSAQKNPTAFYLCASSPSGSSRETQYFGPGTRLLVL.

The rearrangement links TRBV7-9 to TRBJ2-7; tentative D call: TRBD1 (6 bases). Germline V gene lookup returns CDR1 SEHNR and CDR2 FQNEAQ (reference sequence). CDR3 length: 14 amino acids. Between the trimmed V and J ends, which lost 0 bases and 4 bases, there was a span of 10 bases. CDR3 sequence (DNA): TGTGCCAGCAGCTTAGCGGGCAGGGGTTACGAGCAGTACTTC. It encodes CASSLAGRGYEQYF.

The V call is TRBV20-1, the J call TRBJ2-1, with D unresolved. This CDR3 is built from 12 residues. The V end was cut by 3 bases, the J end by 9 bases, with 12 bases between. The germline CDR1 and CDR2 sequences are DFQATT and SNEGSKA (reference sequence). The CDR3 sequence is CSASDITVEQFF. CDR3 DNA sequence: TGCAGTGCTAGTGACATCACGGTTGAGCAGTTCTTC.

This rearrangement joins TRBV5-1 to TRBJ2-1; TRBD2 matches 9 bases. The CDR3 contains 16 residues. Looked up from germline, CDR1 is SGHRS and CDR2 is YFSETQ. V dropped 4 bases and J dropped 5; count of bases not matched to a gene: 10. CDR3 amino acids: CASSVPGLALNNEQFF. The CDR3 DNA sequence: TGCGCCAGCAGCGTTCCGGGACTAGCTTTAAACAATGAGCAGTTCTTC.

This sequence joins TRBV14 and TRBJ2-1; a weak D match, TRBD2 (6 bases). V lost 4 bases, J lost 5 bases, and 12 bases lay in between. CDR3 length: 14 amino acids. Germline V CDR1 and CDR2: SGHDN, FVKESK. The CDR3 here is CASSRAGTHNEQFF. The CDR3 nucleotides are TGTGCCAGCAGCCGTGCCGGGACTCACAATGAGCAGTTCTTC.

The genes are TRBV27 and TRBJ1-2; the match to TRBD1 covers 7 bases. The germline V gene has CDR1 MNHEY and CDR2 SMNVEV (reference sequence). The CDR3 is 14 residues long. The V and J ends lost 3 bases and 3 bases, in that order; junction bases with no gene match: 4. CDR3 coding DNA: TGTGCCAGCAGTTTGAAGACAGGGCACTATGGCTACACCTTC. Protein product: CASSLKTGHYGYTF.

The CDR3 spells CASRASPGQGFYNEQFF. CDR3 DNA sequence: TGTGCCAGCCGCGCTTCCCCGGGACAGGGGTTCTACAATGAGCAGTTCTTC. This chain connects TRBV2 to TRBJ2-1; TRBD1 agrees at 10 bases. The CDR3 runs 17 residues. With 8 bases clipped from V and 3 bases from J, the junction kept 13 bases outside the gene matches. Germline-derived CDR1 and CDR2 are SNHLY and FYNNEI.

The gene calls are TRBV5-5 and TRBJ2-7, with D possibly matching TRBD2 (5 bases). Trimming took 0 bases from V and 0 from J, leaving 7 bases between them. The CDR3 runs 14 residues. Looked up from germline, CDR1 is SGHKS and CDR2 is YYEKEE (reference sequence). CDR3 bases: TGTGCCAGCAGCTTGGGACTACCCTCCTACGAGCAGTACTTC. As protein: CASSLGLPSYEQYF.